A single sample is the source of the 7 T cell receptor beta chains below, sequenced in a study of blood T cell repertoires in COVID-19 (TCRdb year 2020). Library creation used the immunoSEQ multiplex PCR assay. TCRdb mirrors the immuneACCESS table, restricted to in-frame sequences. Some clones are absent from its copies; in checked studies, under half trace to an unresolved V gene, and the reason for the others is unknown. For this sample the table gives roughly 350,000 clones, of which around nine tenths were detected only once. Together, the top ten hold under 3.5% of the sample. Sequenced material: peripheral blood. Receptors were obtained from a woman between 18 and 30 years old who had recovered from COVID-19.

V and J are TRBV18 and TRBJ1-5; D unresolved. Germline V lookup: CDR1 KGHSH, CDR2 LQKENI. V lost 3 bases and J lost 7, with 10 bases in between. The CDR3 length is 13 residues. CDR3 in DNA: TGTGCCAGCTCACCGACGGGTGGCCAGCCCCAGCATTTT. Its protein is CASSPTGGQPQHF. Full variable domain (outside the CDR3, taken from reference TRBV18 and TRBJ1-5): NAGVMQNPRHLVRRRGQEARLRCSPMKGHSHVYWYRQLPEEGLKFMVYLQKENIIDESGMPKERFSAEFPKEGPSILRIQQVVRGDSAAYFCASSPTGGQPQHFGDGTRLSIL.

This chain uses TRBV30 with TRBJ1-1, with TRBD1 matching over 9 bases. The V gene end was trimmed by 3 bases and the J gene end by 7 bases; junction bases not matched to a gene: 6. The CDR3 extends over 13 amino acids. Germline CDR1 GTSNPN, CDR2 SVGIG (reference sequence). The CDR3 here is CAWRRGQGGEAFF. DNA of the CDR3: TGTGCCTGGAGACGGGGACAGGGCGGTGAAGCTTTCTTT.

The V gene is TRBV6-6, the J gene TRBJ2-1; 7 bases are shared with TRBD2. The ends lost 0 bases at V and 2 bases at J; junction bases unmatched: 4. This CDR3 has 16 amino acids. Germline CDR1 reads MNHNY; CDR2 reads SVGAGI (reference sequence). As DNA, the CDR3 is TGTGCCAGCAGTTACTCTGCTAGCGGAGCCTACAATGAGCAGTTCTTC. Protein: CASSYSASGAYNEQFF.

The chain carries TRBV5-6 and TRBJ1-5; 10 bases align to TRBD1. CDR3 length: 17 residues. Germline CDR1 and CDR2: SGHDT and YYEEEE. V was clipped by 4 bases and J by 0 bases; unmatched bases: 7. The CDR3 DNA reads TGTGCCAGCAGCAGATGGGGGACAGGGGATAGCAATCAGCCCCAGCATTTT. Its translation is CASSRWGTGDSNQPQHF.

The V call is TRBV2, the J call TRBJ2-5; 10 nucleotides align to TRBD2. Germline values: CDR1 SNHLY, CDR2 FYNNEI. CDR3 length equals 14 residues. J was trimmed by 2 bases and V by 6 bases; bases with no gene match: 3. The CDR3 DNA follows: TGTGCCAGCAGGAGGACTAGCGGACAAGAGACCCAGTACTTC. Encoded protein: CASRRTSGQETQYF.

This CDR3 is CASSLYIGVAANTGELFF. CDR3 in DNA: TGTGCCAGCAGCTTATATATCGGAGTGGCAGCCAACACCGGGGAGCTGTTTTTT. The J gene is TRBJ2-2, the V gene TRBV7-7; D remains unclear. This CDR3 comprises 18 residues. Germline CDR1 and CDR2: SSHAT and FNYEAQ (reference sequence). Deletions cut 2 bases from V and 2 bases from J, with 18 bases between.

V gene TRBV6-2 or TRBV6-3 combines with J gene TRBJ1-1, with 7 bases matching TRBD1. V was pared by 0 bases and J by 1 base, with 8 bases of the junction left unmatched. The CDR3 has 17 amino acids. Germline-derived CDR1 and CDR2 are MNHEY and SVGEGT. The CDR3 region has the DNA TGTGCCAGCAGTTACTCGGACAGGCTATTGGGGAACACTGAAGCTTTCTTT. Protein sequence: CASSYSDRLLGNTEAFF.